The clone carrying this T cell receptor beta chain has a single count. The antigen is undetermined. CDR3 size: 12 residues. The germline V gene has CDR1 MNHNS and CDR2 SASEGT. The V gene lost 3 bases and the J gene lost 7 bases, with 9 bases spanning the gap. The sample comes from a study of graft-versus-host responses after intestinal transplantation. Sequenced by immunoSEQ multiplex PCR; TCRdb stores in-frame clones only, minus some. The table shows approximately 58,000 clones, with 70% to 90% occurring only once. Findings and caveats of the study: Some GvH clones were seen earlier in gut or blood, suggesting intestinal origin. Association was observed between peak circulating GvH clone levels and early post-transplant HvG declines.

The sequenced sample was PBMCs, obtained 26 days after transplant. The sequence derives from a human patient who received an intestinal transplant, so some T cells may come from the graft donor. This chain uses TRBV6-1 with TRBJ1-2, with D possibly being TRBD1 (5 bases). For the CDR3, the DNA is TGTGCCAGCAGTGACCTCAGGGTTGGCTACACCTTC. Its protein is CASSDLRVGYTF.